The clone carrying this T cell receptor (beta chain) was recorded a few times. Its antigen is unidentified. Trimming cost V 2 bases and J 7 bases, with 18 bases left between them. The CDR3 totals 15 residues. Germline-derived CDR1 and CDR2 are SGHDT and YYEEEE. The data are from a study of Graves' ophthalmopathy and Graves' hyperthyroidism. For donors with ophthalmopathy, the disease showed moderate-to-severe activity, reached CAS ≥3 and NOSPECS ≥4, and had lasted under 3 months. Pregnant or lactating patients and those with other autoimmune diseases or uncontrolled infections were excluded. Diagnostic conclusions were grounded in clinical symptoms, serum thyroxine, TRAb, thyroid ultrasound and orbital computed tomography. Whole-study results and caveats: Most expanded clonotypes in thyroid above 0.001 frequency also showed up in blood.

The sequenced template was RNA, covering the TCR beta CDR3 region. A first-round RT-PCR used HTBI primers, followed by a second-round multiplex PCR. TCRdb fed the multiplex PCR reads into MiXCR, producing one record per CDR3 protein. The sample records hundreds of thousands of distinct CDR3 sequences, approximately 39% being singletons. The origin of this receptor is an adult man with Graves' ophthalmopathy. The material sequenced was peripheral blood. V usage is TRBV5-6 and J usage is TRBJ1-2; D might be TRBD1 (5 bases). This chain's CDR3 is CASSFGRRGVGGYTF. For the CDR3, the DNA is TGTGCCAGCAGCTTTGGTCGCCGGGGGGTTGGTGGCTACACCTTC.